This T cell receptor beta chain originates from a study of vaccination and CD4 T cells after COVID-19 (dated by TCRdb to between 2021 and 2023). Context from the whole study: Convalescent patients had a positive SARS-CoV-2 result on nasal swab PCR, and of these patients, some ten had mild disease and one had severe disease. Post-COVID blood samples from convalescent patients were collected a median of approximately 93 days after diagnosis, with a range of roughly 35 to 170 days. A few convalescent patients were sampled both early after vaccination (day 14) and late after vaccination (days 161 to 241). As controls, cultures received a CEFX viral epitope pool (the positive control), an HIV-1 Nef peptide pool (the negative control), or no peptide at all. The cultures were stimulated with overlapping spike peptide pools from SARS-CoV-2 and from the common cold coronaviruses HCoV-NL63, HCoV-OC43 and HCoV-229E. In under twelve COVID-19 convalescent patients and a few infection-naive healthy vaccine recipients, researchers compared the spike-specific CD4+ TCR repertoire from before mRNA vaccination with the repertoire from after. The convalescent cohort comprised six males and four females, including two Hispanic individuals, seven Caucasians, two Asians and one multiracial person. Post-vaccine blood samples were collected a median of around 10 weeks after the second vaccine dose, ranging from roughly 12 to 250 days. Participants got two doses of the Pfizer-BioNTech BNT162b2 vaccine (n=8) or two doses of the Moderna mRNA-1273 vaccine (n=2). Overall results and qualifications from the work: The median number of SARS-CoV-2-reactive clonotypes rose from roughly 20 after infection to 38 after vaccination, but the change was not significant. Among the post-vaccine SARS-CoV-2-reactive clones in convalescent patients, a median 86.3% showed up only after vaccination, which suggests vaccine-specific priming. The number of convalescent patients in the study was relatively small, and the study did not examine early timepoints following natural infection. Of the vaccine-specific clones in convalescent patients, 304 of 307, or nearly all, reacted only to SARS-CoV-2 spike and did not cross-react with common cold coronaviruses.

The time point label for this specimen denotes: late sampling 161 to 241 days after vaccination in three convalescent patients. Sample treatment or condition, as interpreted from the label and publication: roughly 10-day PBMC culture with coronavirus spike peptide pools or control peptides (ViraFEST assay). The ViraFEST assay was used in the study, in which antigen-specific T cells were expanded with peptide pools and expanded clonotypes were subsequently identified by TCR sequencing. The convalescent patients' positive SARS-CoV-2 PCR tests fell between March and December 2020, which was before the Alpha, Beta and Delta variants emerged in the United States. Each well held 2.2 million or so PBMCs cultured in IMDM containing approximately 5% human AB serum and about 10 IU/ml IL-2, with 8.5 to 10 ug/ml peptide pools added. On days 3 and 7, half of the culture medium was replaced with fresh IL-2-containing medium. CD4+ T cells were isolated after around 11 days of culture through negative selection using the EasySep CD4+ T cell isolation kit. Ficoll-Paque Plus gradient centrifugation was used to isolate PBMCs from whole blood, and the isolated PBMCs were then either used fresh or cryopreserved at -140C. Triplicate wells were generally used for each culture condition.

About this clonotype: Its antigen target is currently unknown. Nothing much larger sits one base from this clone, and base qualities are not available.

The CDR3 has 15 amino acids, counting the end cysteine and phenylalanine. Here the CDR3 DNA is all that survives: 45 bases in frame from base 1. As encoded in the germline V gene, CDR1 is SGDLS while CDR2 is YYNGEE. V drops 0 bases and J drops 0 bases, leaving 7 bases in between. Library preparation was by PCR. At the Johns Hopkins FTIC core, DNA from the cultured CD4+ T cells underwent TCR sequencing with the Oncomine TCR Beta short-read assay. The QIAamp micro DNA kit was used to extract genomic DNA from the cultured CD4+ T cells. Oncomine TCR Beta libraries from cultured CD4+ T cells were pooled using unique dual indexes and sequenced on an Illumina iSeq 100. Regarding the original processing steps: Non-productive sequences were filtered out, and CDR3s that did not start with C, did not end with F or W, or were shorter than 7 amino acids were discarded. The MANAFEST web application was used to identify antigen-specific clonotypes by comparing peptide-stimulated wells against reference wells and other culture wells. Positive clones required FDR below 0.05, an odds ratio above 5, and productive frequency above 0.1% in at least two of three replicate wells. Clonotypes that were significantly expanded in both SARS-CoV-2 spike wells and at least one common cold coronavirus spike condition were defined as cross-reactive. Levenshtein distances (stringdist) and unrooted phylogenetic trees (ape) in R version 3.6.1 were used to assess CDR3 homology. The public reads were quality trimmed at Q25 with fastp and then assembled into clones with MiXCR by TCRdb, keeping productive beta chains. Here each entry gathers all rows of one CDR3 protein and keeps the most common genes and DNA. Clone size and V and J calls follow TCRdb, not the original study. This sample is represented by 20,000 to 30,000 distinct CDR3 sequences; roughly 41% of them were singletons. The ten top clones hold roughly 4% of the sample.

Sequenced material: CD4+ T cells from blood, cultured in vitro, taken about 7 months after SARS-CoV-2 vaccination. This clonotype was sampled from a human donor who had recovered from COVID-19. Rearrangement joined TRBV9 to TRBJ1-5; a weak D assignment points to TRBD1 (6 bases agree). DNA sequence: TGTGCCAGCAGCGTAGGACAGGATAGCAATCAGCCCCAGCATTTT. Its translation reads: CASSVGQDSNQPQHF. Full variable domain (CDR3 extended with the reference TRBV9 and TRBJ1-5 proteins): DSGVTQTPKHLITATGQRVTLRCSPRSGDLSVYWYQQSLDQGLQFLIQYYNGEERAKGNILERFSAQQFPDLHSELNLSSLELGDSALYFCASSVGQDSNQPQHFGDGTRLSIL.